What follows are 24 T cell receptor beta chains derived from one specimen sequenced in a study of blood T cells in healthy people across ages. A sample-barcoded 5' primer and a J-beta primer mix were used in a second PCR of about 7 to 12 cycles. TCRdb reanalysed the 5' RACE reads using MiXCR and keeps one entry per CDR3 protein. The sample lists 550,000 to 700,000 distinct CDR3 sequences, approximately 27% occurring once. The specimen sequenced was blood. The source of these receptors is a woman in her sixties or seventies in good health.

In its sample, this clonotype was seen many times. The J gene is TRBJ2-7, the V gene TRBV20-1, with 9 bases lining up with TRBD1. CDR1 DFQATT and CDR2 SNEGSKA come from the germline V gene (reference sequence). The CDR3 contains 13 residues. The trim removed 6 bases at V and 6 bases at J, leaving 9 bases unmatched. CDR3: CSAEGQGSSEQYF. The DNA for the CDR3 is TGCAGTGCGGAAGGACAGGGGAGCTCCGAGCAGTACTTC.

The gene calls are TRBV7-6 and TRBJ2-1; 11 nucleotides align to TRBD2. J lost 8 bases, V lost 3 bases, and 18 bases had no gene match. The CDR3 covers 19 residues. Germline CDR1 is SGHVS and CDR2 is FNYEAQ. CDR3 residues: CASSFSTTSGELLADEQFF. The CDR3 nucleotides are TGTGCCAGCAGCTTTTCTACGACTAGCGGGGAACTATTGGCAGATGAGCAGTTCTTC.

This clonotype was observed a few times. This sequence joins TRBV9 and TRBJ2-2, with TRBD2 identical over 9 bases. The CDR3 sequence is 15 residues long. The germline gives CDR1 SGDLS, CDR2 YYNGEE. The J segment lost 4 bases and the V segment lost 3 bases, leaving 4 bases of the junction unmatched. CDR3 coding DNA: TGTGCCAGCAGCGCAGCGGGAGGTCGCACCGGGGAGCTGTTTTTT. This encodes CASSAAGGRTGELFF. The variable domain in full, completed from reference TRBV9 and TRBJ2-2, reads DSGVTQTPKHLITATGQRVTLRCSPRSGDLSVYWYQQSLDQGLQFLIQYYNGEERAKGNILERFSAQQFPDLHSELNLSSLELGDSALYFCASSAAGGRTGELFFGEGSRLTVL.

This clonotype was recorded a few times. No conserved phenylalanine or tryptophan ends this CDR3, so it is likely a read error. The chain carries TRBV7-2 and TRBJ2-3, with no clear D. The V gene lost 6 bases and the J gene lost 2 bases, with 9 bases spanning the gap. Germline V gene data show CDR1 as SGHTA and CDR2 as FQGNSA. The CDR3 spans 13 residues. CDR3 sequence reads: CASSRAYTDTQYL. The CDR3 nucleotides read TGTGCCAGCAGTCGGGCCTACACAGATACGCAGTATCTT.

This clonotype came up a few times. The chain uses TRBV20-1 and TRBJ2-5, with 7 bases that match TRBD1. The CDR3 runs 14 residues. Germline CDR1 reads DFQATT; CDR2 reads SNEGSKA (reference sequence). The J segment lost 5 bases and the V segment lost 2 bases, leaving 8 bases of the junction unmatched. In nucleotides, the CDR3 is TGCAGTGCTAGAACCCCGACAGGGCAGGAGACCCAGTACTTC. Protein product: CSARTPTGQETQYF.

This clonotype was picked up a small number of times. The chain carries TRBV6-1 and TRBJ2-5; 9 nucleotides match TRBD2. Germline trimming cut 2 bases from V and 1 base from J; bases unmatched to any gene: 17. Germline lookup yields CDR1 MNHNS and CDR2 SASEGT. The CDR3 has 20 amino acids. CDR3: CASSEHPPTTSGLRQETQYF. CDR3 bases: TGTGCCAGCAGTGAACACCCTCCTACGACTAGCGGCCTCCGCCAAGAGACCCAGTACTTC.

The chain couples TRBV4-3 to TRBJ2-2; a possible D gene is TRBD2 (7 bases). The ends were cut back, 4 bases at V and 2 bases at J, with 14 bases in the middle. The CDR3 length is 16 residues. Germline V lookup: CDR1 LGHNA, CDR2 YSLEER. The CDR3 region has the DNA TGCGCCAGCAGCCTCCGGGGGGCCCCTAACACCGGGGAGCTGTTTTTT. It yields the protein CASSLRGAPNTGELFF.

This clonotype was detected only a few times. The rearrangement links TRBV20-1 to TRBJ2-5; no definite D call. The DNA matches TRBJ2-1 better at its end, which makes the J call doubtful. This CDR3 has 12 residues. Looked up from germline, CDR1 is DFQATT and CDR2 is SNEGSKA (reference sequence). DNA of the CDR3: TGCAGTGTCCCGGGCAGGTACAATGAGCAGTTCTTC. The encoded protein is CSVPGRYNEQFF.

CDR3 sequence: CASSVVETYNEQFF. CDR3 sequence (DNA): TGTGCCAGCAGCGTAGTTGAAACTTACAATGAGCAGTTCTTC. The gene calls are TRBV9 and TRBJ2-1; D remains unclear. The germline V gene encodes CDR1 SGDLS and CDR2 YYNGEE. V was pared by 0 bases and J by 4 bases, with 8 bases between. The CDR3 is made up of 14 amino acids.

This clonotype turned up a few times. V is TRBV5-1 and J is TRBJ1-1; D unclear. V dropped 0 bases and J dropped 5 bases, with 17 bases sitting between them. The CDR3 has 16 residues. Germline CDR1 is SGHRS and CDR2 is YFSETQ. This CDR3 reads CASSLEGTRAGTEAFF. The CDR3 DNA sequence: TGCGCCAGCAGCTTGGAGGGCACCCGAGCGGGGACTGAAGCTTTCTTT. The whole variable domain, filled in from reference TRBV5-1 and TRBJ1-1, reads KAGVTQTPRYLIKTRGQQVTLSCSPISGHRSVSWYQQTPGQGLQFLFEYFSETQRNKGNFPGRFSGRQFSNSRSEMNVSTLELGDSALYLCASSLEGTRAGTEAFFGQGTRLTVV.

The chain carries TRBV10-3 and TRBJ2-5; D possibly corresponds to TRBD2 (6 bases). The CDR3 spans 15 residues. V shed 2 bases and J shed 5 bases, with 15 bases lying between them. CDR1 and CDR2 from the germline V gene are ENHRY and SYGVKD. CDR3 in DNA: TGTGCCATCAGTGAGGGGACTGGGAGTGTGGAGACCCAGTACTTC. It encodes CAISEGTGSVETQYF.

V gene TRBV20-1 combines with J gene TRBJ1-5, with 7 bases aligning to TRBD1. The junction had 10 bases not matched to a gene; V was cut back by 5 bases and J by 0 bases. The CDR3 has 16 amino acids. Germline CDR1 and CDR2: DFQATT and SNEGSKA (reference sequence). The CDR3 coding sequence is TGCAGTGCTGAGGAATACAGGGGACTTAGCAATCAGCCCCAGCATTTT. It translates to CSAEEYRGLSNQPQHF.

This clonotype was observed a few times. This rearrangement joins TRBV9 to TRBJ1-1, with 8 positions matching TRBD1. CDR3 size: 15 residues. After removal of 4 bases from V and 1 base from J, the junction contained 6 bases not matched to a gene. Germline lookup yields CDR1 SGDLS and CDR2 YYNGEE. The chain's CDR3 is CASSPGTGPNTEAFF. The CDR3, as DNA: TGTGCCAGCAGCCCCGGGACAGGACCGAACACTGAAGCTTTCTTT.

This clonotype was seen only a few times. The genes are TRBV4-3 and TRBJ2-7; 8 bases map to TRBD1. The ends lost 1 base at V and 7 bases at J; junction bases unmatched: 6. Germline CDR1 is LGHNA and CDR2 is YSLEER. The CDR3 length is 14 residues. The DNA for the CDR3 is TGCGCCAGCAGCCAAGGCCAGGGGGCGAGGGAGCAGTACTTC. This sequence encodes CASSQGQGAREQYF.

This clonotype has a handful of counts. A much larger clone lies a single base off, so this may be a read error. The chain links TRBV29-1 to TRBJ2-7; D could derive from TRBD1 or TRBD2 (6 bases each). The germline gives CDR1 SQVTM, CDR2 ANQGSEA. CDR3 length: 13 residues. Between the trimmed V and J ends, which lost 1 base and 4 bases, there was a span of 11 bases. DNA for the CDR3: TGCAGCGTTGAAGGGGGGGCAGTTTACGAGCAGTACTTC. This sequence encodes CSVEGGAVYEQYF.

The chain is built from TRBV29-1 and TRBJ1-5; tentatively, D is TRBD1 (5 bases). The germline V gene encodes CDR1 SQVTM and CDR2 ANQGSEA. This CDR3 spans 16 amino acids. V was shortened by 4 bases and J by 2 bases, with 18 bases between the two germline ends. CDR3: CSVGAGPGEGNQPQHF. The CDR3 coding sequence is TGCAGCGTTGGGGCAGGGCCCGGGGAAGGCAATCAGCCCCAGCATTTT. Full variable domain (remainder filled in from reference TRBV29-1 and TRBJ1-5): SAVISQKPSRDICQRGTSLTIQCQVDSQVTMMFWYRQQPGQSLTLIATANQGSEATYESGFVIDKFPISRPNLTFSTLTVSNMSPEDSSIYLCSVGAGPGEGNQPQHFGDGTRLSIL.

Ten or more counts support this clonotype. This rearrangement joins TRBV3-1 to TRBJ2-7; 10 bases are a match to TRBD1. There are 15 residues in the CDR3. Germline CDR1 is LGHDT and CDR2 is YNNKEL (reference sequence). V lost 5 bases to trimming and J lost 3 bases; unmatched junction nucleotides: 7. CDR3 loop: CASSRPGTGDYEQYF. Written as DNA, the CDR3 is TGTGCCAGCAGCAGACCCGGGACAGGGGACTACGAGCAGTACTTC.

The rearrangement joins TRBV6-1 to TRBJ1-6; TRBD1 aligns across 12 bases. The V and J ends lost 6 bases and 14 bases, in that order; junction bases with no gene match: 5. This CDR3 has 13 residues. Germline CDR1 and CDR2: MNHNS and SASEGT. CDR3 DNA: TGTGCCAGCAGCCGGGACAGGGGGCCAACCCTCCACTTT. Translated: CASSRDRGPTLHF.

This clonotype appeared many times. V is TRBV24-1 and J is TRBJ2-1; possible D gene TRBD1, 6 bases. The CDR3 is 15 amino acids. V dropped 5 bases and J dropped 0 bases, with 10 bases sitting between them. CDR1 is KGHDR and CDR2 is SFDVKD in the germline V gene. The CDR3 reads CATSAGADSYNEQFF. The CDR3, as DNA: TGTGCCACCAGTGCAGGGGCCGACTCCTACAATGAGCAGTTCTTC.

CDR3 nucleotide sequence: TGCAGTGGTGGTCTGGGCGCTGCGGAGACCCAGTACTTC. Its translation is CSGGLGAAETQYF. This chain uses TRBV20-1 with TRBJ2-5; the D is unclear. CDR3 length: 13 amino acids. The germline V gene has CDR1 DFQATT and CDR2 SNEGSKA (reference sequence). Trimming left V 7 bases short and J 5 bases short, with 17 bases between.

This clonotype was seen ten or more times. The genes are TRBV25-1 and TRBJ1-1; D is uncertain. The germline V and J ends were trimmed by 5 bases and 3 bases, with 13 bases remaining between them. Germline CDR1 MGHDK, CDR2 SYGVNS. This CDR3 comprises 14 residues. The CDR3 reads CASSWFGRDTEAFF. The CDR3 DNA reads as TGTGCCAGCAGTTGGTTTGGACGGGACACTGAAGCTTTCTTT.

The chain joins TRBV29-1 to TRBJ1-5; 7 positions match TRBD1. The CDR3 covers 15 residues. The V and J ends lost 4 bases and 5 bases, in that order; junction bases with no gene match: 11. The germline V gene encodes CDR1 SQVTM and CDR2 ANQGSEA. CDR3 loop: CSVVTGTDGYQPQHF. The CDR3 coding sequence is TGCAGCGTTGTTACCGGGACAGACGGATATCAGCCCCAGCATTTT.

The chain combines TRBV24-1 with TRBJ2-1; 10 bases line up with TRBD2. Unmatched junction bases numbered 5, after V lost 3 bases and J lost 7 bases. CDR3 length: 15 residues. Looked up from germline, CDR1 is KGHDR and CDR2 is SFDVKD. CDR3 coding DNA: TGTGCCACCAGTGATGAAGCGGGGGGGCCTAATGAGCAGTTCTTC. The encoded protein is CATSDEAGGPNEQFF.

V gene TRBV20-1 combines with J gene TRBJ2-5, with 12 bases that match TRBD2. Germline trimming cut 6 bases from V and 2 bases from J; bases unmatched to any gene: 7. The CDR3 is 15 amino acids. Germline V gene lookup returns CDR1 DFQATT and CDR2 SNEGSKA (reference sequence). The CDR3 loop is CSAEGLAGVQETQYF. CDR3 sequence (DNA): TGCAGTGCAGAGGGACTAGCGGGCGTGCAAGAGACCCAGTACTTC.